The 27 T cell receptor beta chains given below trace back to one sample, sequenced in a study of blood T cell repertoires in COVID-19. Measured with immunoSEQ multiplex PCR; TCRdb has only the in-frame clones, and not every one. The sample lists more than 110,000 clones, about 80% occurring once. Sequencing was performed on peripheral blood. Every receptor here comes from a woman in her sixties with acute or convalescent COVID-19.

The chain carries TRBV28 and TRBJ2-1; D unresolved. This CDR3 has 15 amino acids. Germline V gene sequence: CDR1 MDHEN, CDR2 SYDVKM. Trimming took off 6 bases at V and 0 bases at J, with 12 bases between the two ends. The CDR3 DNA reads TGTGCCAGCAGCTTGCGGTCGAGCTCCTACAATGAGCAGTTCTTC. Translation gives CASSLRSSSYNEQFF. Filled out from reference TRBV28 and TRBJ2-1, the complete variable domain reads DVKVTQSSRYLVKRTGEKVFLECVQDMDHENMFWYRQDPGLGLRLIYFSYDVKMKEKGDIPEGYSVSREKKERFSLILESASTNQTSMYLCASSLRSSSYNEQFFGPGTRLTVL.

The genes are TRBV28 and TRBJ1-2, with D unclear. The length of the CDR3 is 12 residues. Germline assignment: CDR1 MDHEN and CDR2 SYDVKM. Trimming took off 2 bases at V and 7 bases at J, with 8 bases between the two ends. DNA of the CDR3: TGTGCCAGCAGTTTAAGTGCGGGTGGCTACACCTTC. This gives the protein CASSLSAGGYTF.

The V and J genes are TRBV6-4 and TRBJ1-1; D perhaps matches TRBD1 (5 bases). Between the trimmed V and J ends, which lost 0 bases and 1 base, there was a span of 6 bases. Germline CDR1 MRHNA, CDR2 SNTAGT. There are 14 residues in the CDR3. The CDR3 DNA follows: TGTGCCAGCAGTGACTCAGACAGGAACACTGAAGCTTTCTTT. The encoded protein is CASSDSDRNTEAFF.

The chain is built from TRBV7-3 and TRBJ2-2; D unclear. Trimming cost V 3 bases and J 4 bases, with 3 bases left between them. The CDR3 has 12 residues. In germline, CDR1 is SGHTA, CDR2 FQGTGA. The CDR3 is CASSFGTGELFF. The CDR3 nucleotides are TGTGCCAGCAGCTTCGGCACCGGGGAGCTGTTTTTT.

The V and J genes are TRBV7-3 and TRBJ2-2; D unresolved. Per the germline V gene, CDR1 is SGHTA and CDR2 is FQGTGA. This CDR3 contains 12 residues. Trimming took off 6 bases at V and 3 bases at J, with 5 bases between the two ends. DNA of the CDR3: TGTGCCAGCAGACGCGACACCGGGGAGCTGTTTTTT. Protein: CASRRDTGELFF.

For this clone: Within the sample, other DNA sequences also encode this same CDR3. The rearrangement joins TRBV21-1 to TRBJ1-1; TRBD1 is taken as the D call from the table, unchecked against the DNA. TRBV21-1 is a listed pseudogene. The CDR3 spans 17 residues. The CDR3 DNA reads TGTGCCAGCAGCAAAAGGGGACAGGGGGCGGGGGACACTGAAGCTTTCTTT. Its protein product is CASSKRGQGAGDTEAFF.

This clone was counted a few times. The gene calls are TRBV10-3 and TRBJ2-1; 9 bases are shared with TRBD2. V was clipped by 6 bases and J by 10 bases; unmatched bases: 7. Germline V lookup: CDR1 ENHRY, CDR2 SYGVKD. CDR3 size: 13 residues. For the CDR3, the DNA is TGTGCCATCAGCGGGGTAGCGGGAGCGGAGCAGTTCTTC. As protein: CAISGVAGAEQFF.

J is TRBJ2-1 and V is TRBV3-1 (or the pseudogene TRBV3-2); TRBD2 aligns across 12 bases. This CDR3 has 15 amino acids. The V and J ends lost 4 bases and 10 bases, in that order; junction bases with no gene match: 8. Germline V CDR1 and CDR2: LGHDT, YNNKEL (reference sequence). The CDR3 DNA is TGTGCCAGCAGCCCGCCTAGCGGGAGGGCCCGGGAGCAGTTCTTC. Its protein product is CASSPPSGRAREQFF.

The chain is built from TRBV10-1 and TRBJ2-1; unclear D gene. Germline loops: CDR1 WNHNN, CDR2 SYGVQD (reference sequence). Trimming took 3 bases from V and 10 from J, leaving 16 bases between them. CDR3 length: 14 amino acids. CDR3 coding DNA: TGCGCCAGCAGTGACCAAATCCTACCGAACGAGCAGTTCTTC. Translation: CASSDQILPNEQFF.

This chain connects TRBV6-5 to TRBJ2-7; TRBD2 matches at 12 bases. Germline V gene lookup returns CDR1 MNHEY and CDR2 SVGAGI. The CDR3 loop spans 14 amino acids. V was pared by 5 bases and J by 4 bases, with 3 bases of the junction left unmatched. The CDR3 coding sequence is TGTGCCAGCAGTCTAGCGGGAGGGCCGTACGAGCAGTACTTC. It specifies CASSLAGGPYEQYF.

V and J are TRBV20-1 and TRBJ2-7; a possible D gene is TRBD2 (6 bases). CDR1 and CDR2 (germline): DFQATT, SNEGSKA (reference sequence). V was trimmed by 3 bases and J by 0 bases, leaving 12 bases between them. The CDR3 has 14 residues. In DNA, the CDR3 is TGCAGTGCTAGTGGGACTTTGCCCTCCTACGAGCAGTACTTC. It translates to CSASGTLPSYEQYF.

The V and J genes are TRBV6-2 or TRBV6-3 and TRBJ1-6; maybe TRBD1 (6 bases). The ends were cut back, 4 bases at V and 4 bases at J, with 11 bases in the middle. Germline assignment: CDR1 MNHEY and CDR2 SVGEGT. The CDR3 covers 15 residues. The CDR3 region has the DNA TGTGCCAGCAGTTCGGACAGATTGTATAATTCACCCCTCCACTTT. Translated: CASSSDRLYNSPLHF.

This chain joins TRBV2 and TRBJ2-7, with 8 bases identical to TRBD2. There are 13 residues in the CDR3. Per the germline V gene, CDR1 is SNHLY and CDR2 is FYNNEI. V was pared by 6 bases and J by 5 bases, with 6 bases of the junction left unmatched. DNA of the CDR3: TGTGCCAGCAGCGCGACTAGCGACCACGAGCAGTACTTC. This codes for CASSATSDHEQYF. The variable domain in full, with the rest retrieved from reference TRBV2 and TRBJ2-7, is EPEVTQTPSHQVTQMGQEVILRCVPISNHLYFYWYRQILGQKVEFLVSFYNNEISEKSEIFDDQFSVERPDGSNFTLKIRSTKLEDSAMYFCASSATSDHEQYFGPGTRLTVT.

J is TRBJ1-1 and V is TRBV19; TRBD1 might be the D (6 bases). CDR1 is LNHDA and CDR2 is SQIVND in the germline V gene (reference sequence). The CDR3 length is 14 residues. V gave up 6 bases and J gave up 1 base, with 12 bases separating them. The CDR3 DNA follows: TGTGCCAGTAGCCCACAGGGAGCGAACACTGAAGCTTTCTTT. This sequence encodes CASSPQGANTEAFF.

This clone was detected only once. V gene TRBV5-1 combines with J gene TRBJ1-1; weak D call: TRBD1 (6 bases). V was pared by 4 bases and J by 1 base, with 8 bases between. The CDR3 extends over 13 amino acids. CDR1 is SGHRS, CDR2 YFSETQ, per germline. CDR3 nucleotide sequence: TGCGCCAGCAGCGGGGGCCGGAACACTGAAGCTTTCTTT. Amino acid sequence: CASSGGRNTEAFF. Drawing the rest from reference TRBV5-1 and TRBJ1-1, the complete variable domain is KAGVTQTPRYLIKTRGQQVTLSCSPISGHRSVSWYQQTPGQGLQFLFEYFSETQRNKGNFPGRFSGRQFSNSRSEMNVSTLELGDSALYLCASSGGRNTEAFFGQGTRLTVV.

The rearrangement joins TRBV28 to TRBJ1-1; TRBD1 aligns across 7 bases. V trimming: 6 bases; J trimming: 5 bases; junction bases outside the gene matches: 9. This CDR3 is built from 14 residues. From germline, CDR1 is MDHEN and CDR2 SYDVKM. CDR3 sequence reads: CASSLLGGVTEAFF. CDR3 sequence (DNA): TGTGCCAGCAGCCTTTTAGGGGGCGTTACTGAAGCTTTCTTT.

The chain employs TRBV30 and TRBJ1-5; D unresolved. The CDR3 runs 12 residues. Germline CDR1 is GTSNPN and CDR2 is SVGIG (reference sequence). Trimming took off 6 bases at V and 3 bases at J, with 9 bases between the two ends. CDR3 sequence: CACNSHNQPQHF. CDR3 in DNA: TGTGCCTGCAACAGTCACAATCAGCCCCAGCATTTT.

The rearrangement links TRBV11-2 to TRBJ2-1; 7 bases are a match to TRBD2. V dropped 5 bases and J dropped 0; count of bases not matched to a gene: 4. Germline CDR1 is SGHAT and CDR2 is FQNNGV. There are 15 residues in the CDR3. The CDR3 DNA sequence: TGTGCCAGCAGCGCTAGCGGAAACTCCTACAATGAGCAGTTCTTC. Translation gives CASSASGNSYNEQFF.

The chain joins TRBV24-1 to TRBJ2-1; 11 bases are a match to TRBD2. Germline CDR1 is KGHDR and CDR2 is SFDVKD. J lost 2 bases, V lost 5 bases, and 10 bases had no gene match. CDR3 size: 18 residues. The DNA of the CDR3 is TGTGCCACCAGTGTCGGGACTAGCGGCCTCTTCCCCTACAATGAGCAGTTCTTC. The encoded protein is CATSVGTSGLFPYNEQFF.

CDR3 amino acids: CATSRDLAGGYNEQFF. For the CDR3, the DNA is TGTGCCACCAGCAGAGATCTGGCGGGAGGCTACAATGAGCAGTTCTTC. The rearrangement joins TRBV15 to TRBJ2-1; TRBD2 matches at 8 bases. The CDR3 totals 16 residues. CDR1 LNHNV and CDR2 YYDKDF come from the germline V gene (reference sequence). The ends lost 0 bases at V and 3 bases at J; junction bases unmatched: 4.

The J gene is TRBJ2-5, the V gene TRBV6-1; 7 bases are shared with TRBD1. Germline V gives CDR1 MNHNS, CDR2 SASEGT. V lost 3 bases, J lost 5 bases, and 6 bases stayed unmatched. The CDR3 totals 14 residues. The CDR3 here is CASSENRGRETQYF. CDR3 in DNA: TGTGCCAGCAGTGAGAACAGGGGTCGGGAGACCCAGTACTTC.

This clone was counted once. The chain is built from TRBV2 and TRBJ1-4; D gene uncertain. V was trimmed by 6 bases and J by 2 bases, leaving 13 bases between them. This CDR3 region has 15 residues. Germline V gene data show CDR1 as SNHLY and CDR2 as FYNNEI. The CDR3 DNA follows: TGTGCCAGCAGATGGATAGCGGGGACTAATGAAAAACTGTTTTTT. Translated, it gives CASRWIAGTNEKLFF.

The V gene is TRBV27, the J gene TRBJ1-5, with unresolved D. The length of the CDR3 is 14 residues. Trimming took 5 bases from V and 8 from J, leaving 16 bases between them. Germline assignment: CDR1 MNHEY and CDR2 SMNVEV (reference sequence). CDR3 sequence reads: CASSPLGEWEPQHF. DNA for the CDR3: TGTGCCAGCAGTCCCCTGGGAGAGTGGGAGCCCCAGCATTTT.

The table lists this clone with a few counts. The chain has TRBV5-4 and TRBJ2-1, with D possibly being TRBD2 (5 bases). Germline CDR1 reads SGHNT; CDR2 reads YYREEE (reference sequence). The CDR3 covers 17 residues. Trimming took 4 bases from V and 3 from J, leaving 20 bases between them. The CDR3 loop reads CASSKPAGLKDYNEQFF. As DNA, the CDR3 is TGTGCCAGCAGCAAACCAGCCGGACTCAAGGACTACAATGAGCAGTTCTTC.

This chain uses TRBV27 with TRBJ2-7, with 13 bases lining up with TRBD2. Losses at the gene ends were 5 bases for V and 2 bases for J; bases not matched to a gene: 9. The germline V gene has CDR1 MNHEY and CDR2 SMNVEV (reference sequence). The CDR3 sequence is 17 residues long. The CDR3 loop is CASSINPGTSGAYEQYF. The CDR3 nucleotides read TGTGCCAGCAGTATTAACCCCGGGACTAGCGGGGCCTACGAGCAGTACTTC.

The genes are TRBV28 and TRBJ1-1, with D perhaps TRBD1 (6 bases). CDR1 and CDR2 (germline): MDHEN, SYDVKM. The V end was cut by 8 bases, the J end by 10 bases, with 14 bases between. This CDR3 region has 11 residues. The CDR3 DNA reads TGTGCCAGCGGGACACCTCTTGGAGCTTTCTTT. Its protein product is CASGTPLGAFF.

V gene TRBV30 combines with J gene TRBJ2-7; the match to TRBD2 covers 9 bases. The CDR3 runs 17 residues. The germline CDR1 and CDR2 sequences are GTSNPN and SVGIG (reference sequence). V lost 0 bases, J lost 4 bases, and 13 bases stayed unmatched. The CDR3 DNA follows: TGTGCCTGGAGTGTAGGTTGGGGCGGGACTAGCCCTTACGAGCAGTACTTC. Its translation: CAWSVGWGGTSPYEQYF.